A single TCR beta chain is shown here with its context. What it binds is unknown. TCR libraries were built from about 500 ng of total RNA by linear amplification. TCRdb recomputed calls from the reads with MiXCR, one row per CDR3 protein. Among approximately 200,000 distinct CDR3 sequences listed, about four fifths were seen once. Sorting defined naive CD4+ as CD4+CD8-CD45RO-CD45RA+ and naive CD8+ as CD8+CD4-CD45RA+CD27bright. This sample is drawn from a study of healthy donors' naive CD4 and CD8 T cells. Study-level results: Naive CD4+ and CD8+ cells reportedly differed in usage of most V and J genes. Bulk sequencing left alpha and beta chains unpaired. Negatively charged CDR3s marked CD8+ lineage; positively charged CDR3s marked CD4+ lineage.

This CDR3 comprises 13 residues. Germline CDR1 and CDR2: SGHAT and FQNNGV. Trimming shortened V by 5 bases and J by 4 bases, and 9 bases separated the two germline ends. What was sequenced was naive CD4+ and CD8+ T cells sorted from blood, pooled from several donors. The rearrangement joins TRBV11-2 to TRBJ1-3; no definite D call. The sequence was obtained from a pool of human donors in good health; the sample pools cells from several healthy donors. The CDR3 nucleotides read TGTGCCAGCAGCCCACGCGGGGGAAACACCATATATTTT. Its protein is CASSPRGGNTIYF.